These T cell receptor beta chains were read from a single sample in a study of T cell changes during pregnancy in multiple sclerosis. Assay: immunoSEQ multiplex PCR; the TCRdb copy retains only in-frame clones and omits some. Among about 51,000 clones listed, 93% were seen once. Source: peripheral blood, taken in the second trimester of pregnancy. Every receptor here comes from a female donor with multiple sclerosis, enrolled in a pregnancy study. Both conserved end residues are part of each CDR3. D genes are given only for firm matches. The size entry is marked missing in some rows and otherwise reads once, few, many or a size class.

.,.,TRBJ1-1,TRBV4-1,CASSQDGGLGEAFF,TGCGCCAGCAGCCAAGATGGAGGGCTAGGTGAAGCTTTCTTT
.,.,TRBJ2-3,TRBV13,CASSPLRDQTFTDTQYF,TGTGCCAGCAGCCCACTGCGGGATCAGACATTCACAGATACGCAGTATTTT
TRBD2,.,TRBJ2-7,TRBV11-2,CASSPISGRDYEQYF,TGTGCCAGCAGCCCCATTAGCGGGAGGGATTACGAGCAGTACTTC
.,.,TRBJ1-4,TRBV2,CASSDNRSANEKLFF,TGTGCCAGCAGTGATAACCGCTCGGCTAATGAAAAACTGTTTTTT
TRBD1,.,TRBJ1-3,TRBV15,CATSRGQGSANTIYF,TGTGCCACCAGCAGAGGACAGGGGTCCGCAAACACCATATATTTT
TRBD2,.,TRBJ2-1,TRBV19,CASHGPTSGPAGGQFF,TGTGCCAGCCATGGCCCTACTAGCGGTCCTGCCGGGGGGCAGTTCTTC
TRBD2,.,TRBJ2-3,TRBV28,CASSLQLAGGKDTQYF,TGTGCCAGCAGTTTACAACTAGCGGGAGGGAAAGATACGCAGTATTTT
.,.,TRBJ1-1,TRBV5-1,CASSLRTANTEAFF,TGCGCCAGCAGCTTGCGGACAGCGAACACTGAAGCTTTCTTT
.,.,TRBJ2-3,TRBV6-4,CASSDSGTATDTQYF,TGTGCCAGCAGTGACTCCGGGACTGCCACAGATACGCAGTATTTT
.,.,TRBJ1-4,TRBV28,CASSPIDRISTNEKLFF,TGTGCCAGCAGTCCAATAGACAGAATATCAACTAATGAAAAACTGTTTTTT
.,.,TRBJ2-7,TRBV2,CASRAEFEQYF,TGTGCCAGCAGAGCCGAATTCGAGCAGTACTTC
.,.,TRBJ2-7,TRBV7-9,CASSSEDRTYEQYF,TGTGCCAGCAGCTCCGAGGACAGAACCTACGAGCAGTACTTC
.,.,TRBJ2-7,TRBV7-9,CASSGTDSATSHEQYF,TGTGCCAGCAGCGGAACCGATAGCGCTACTTCCCACGAGCAGTACTTC
TRBD2,.,TRBJ2-1,TRBV5-6,CASSPRGGEQFF,TGTGCCAGCAGCCCTCGGGGGGGTGAGCAGTTCTTC
.,.,TRBJ1-4,TRBV5-8,CASSFGLGTNEKLFF,TGTGCCAGCAGCTTCGGACTAGGAACTAATGAAAAACTGTTTTTT
.,.,TRBJ1-1,TRBV18,CASSPNENQAFF,TGTGCCAGCTCACCGAACGAGAACCAAGCTTTCTTT
.,.,TRBJ1-3,TRBV7-9,CASSSSSSGNTIYF,TGTGCCAGCAGCTCGAGTAGCTCTGGAAACACCATATATTTT
TRBD1,.,TRBJ1-2,TRBV6-5,CASSYQGQGINYGYTF,TGTGCCAGCAGTTACCAGGGACAGGGGATCAACTATGGCTACACCTTC
TRBD1,.,TRBJ2-7,TRBV25-1,CASRGTAVQYF,TGTGCCAGCAGAGGGACAGCGGTGCAGTACTTC
.,.,TRBJ1-1,TRBV7-9,CASSPRRGGNTEAFF,TGTGCCAGCAGCCCCAGGCGGGGGGGGAACACTGAAGCTTTCTTT
TRBD1,.,TRBJ2-3,TRBV5-4,CASSFRQGKSDTQYF,TGTGCCAGCAGCTTCCGACAGGGGAAGTCAGATACGCAGTATTTT
TRBD1,.,TRBJ1-3,TRBV6-1,CASSGSQGIGNTIYF,TGTGCCAGCAGCGGGTCACAGGGGATTGGAAACACCATATATTTT
TRBD1,once,TRBJ1-2,TRBV2,CASSPGQGNYGYTF,TGTGCCAGCAGTCCGGGACAGGGGAACTATGGCTACACCTTC
TRBD2,.,TRBJ2-1,TRBV5-8,CASTSGATSGSYNEQFF,TGTGCCAGCACCAGTGGGGCTACTAGCGGGTCCTACAATGAGCAGTTCTTC
TRBD1,.,TRBJ2-6,TRBV7-9,CASSFGTGFSGANVLTF,TGTGCCAGCAGCTTCGGGACAGGGTTCTCTGGGGCCAACGTCCTGACTTTC
.,.,TRBJ2-5,TRBV9,CASSVSGGGRETQYF,TGTGCCAGCAGCGTATCCGGGGGAGGAAGAGAGACCCAGTACTTC
.,.,TRBJ1-4,TRBV5-4,CASSLEAGANEKLFF,TGTGCCAGCAGCTTGGAGGCAGGGGCTAATGAAAAACTGTTTTTT
.,.,TRBJ2-7,TRBV27,CASSLFGGSAYEQYF,TGTGCCAGCAGTTTATTTGGTGGGAGCGCCTACGAGCAGTACTTC
TRBD2,.,TRBJ2-1,TRBV29-1,CSVGTSGSSYNEQFF,TGCAGCGTTGGGACTAGCGGGAGTTCCTACAATGAGCAGTTCTTC
TRBD2,.,TRBJ2-1,TRBV13,CASSSGLAGRNEQFF,TGTGCCAGCAGCTCGGGACTAGCGGGGAGGAATGAGCAGTTCTTC
.,.,TRBJ2-3,TRBV5-1,CASSLGVVTSTDTQYF,TGCGCCAGCAGCTTGGGTGTCGTCACTAGCACAGATACGCAGTATTTT
TRBD2,.,TRBJ2-2,TRBV7-6,CASSRQTSGPPRELFF,TGTGCCAGCAGCCGACAAACTAGCGGCCCGCCCCGGGAGCTGTTTTTT
.,.,TRBJ2-1,TRBV5-1,CASSLEAASSYNEQFF,TGCGCCAGCAGCTTGGAAGCGGCGAGCTCCTACAATGAGCAGTTCTTC
TRBD2,.,TRBJ2-1,TRBV4-3,CASSQDDSGRFIEQFF,TGCGCCAGCAGCCAAGATGACAGCGGGAGATTCATTGAGCAGTTCTTC
TRBD1,.,TRBJ1-1,TRBV29-1,CSVEGQGNTEAFF,TGCAGCGTTGAAGGACAGGGGAACACTGAAGCTTTCTTT
TRBD2,.,TRBJ2-3,TRBV15,CATSSQRGGSGRKDTQYF,TGTGCCACCAGCAGCCAGAGAGGCGGTAGCGGGAGAAAAGATACGCAGTATTTT
.,.,TRBJ2-3,TRBV6-1,CASSEDQVGADTQYF,TGTGCCAGCAGTGAAGATCAGGTGGGCGCAGATACGCAGTATTTT
.,.,TRBJ2-4,TRBV1,CTSSHVTEGNIQYF,TGCACCAGCAGCCATGTGACGGAGGGAAACATTCAGTACTTC
TRBD1,once,TRBJ2-7,TRBV5-1,CASTSGTGDEQYF,TGCGCCAGCACCTCCGGGACAGGGGACGAGCAGTACTTC
TRBD2,.,TRBJ2-7,TRBV27,CASSLTSGYEQYF,TGTGCCAGCTCTCTGACTAGCGGCTACGAGCAGTACTTC
TRBD1,.,TRBJ2-1,TRBV14,CASSQGPQGAPLYYNEQFF,TGTGCCAGCAGCCAAGGTCCCCAGGGGGCCCCTCTTTATTACAATGAGCAGTTCTTC
TRBD1,.,TRBJ2-6,TRBV6-6,CASSYTGGGANVLTF,TGTGCCAGCAGTTACACAGGGGGAGGGGCCAACGTCCTGACTTTC
TRBD1,.,TRBJ2-7,TRBV28,CASSRTGGLYEQYF,TGTGCCAGCAGTCGTACAGGGGGTTTATACGAGCAGTACTTC
TRBD1,.,TRBJ1-6,TRBV5-4,CASSRQGSSYNSPLHF,TGTGCCAGCAGTCGACAGGGTAGCTCCTATAATTCACCCCTCCACTTT
TRBD2,.,TRBJ2-3,TRBV9,CASSVGIISGGDTQYF,TGTGCCAGCAGCGTAGGGATCATTTCGGGAGGGGATACGCAGTATTTT
.,.,TRBJ1-5,TRBV30,CAWSVPRRAADQPQHF,TGTGCCTGGAGTGTCCCCCGGAGGGCGGCAGATCAGCCCCAGCATTTT
TRBD2,.,TRBJ2-1,TRBV27,CASSLGLAAYNEQFF,TGTGCCAGCAGTTTAGGACTAGCAGCATACAATGAGCAGTTCTTC
.,.,TRBJ2-5,TRBV6-6,CASSSQVVQETQYF,TGTGCCAGCAGTTCCCAAGTAGTACAAGAGACCCAGTACTTC
TRBD1,.,TRBJ1-5,TRBV18,CASSAMGQNQPQHF,TGTGCCAGCTCAGCCATGGGACAGAATCAGCCCCAGCATTTT
.,.,TRBJ2-5,TRBV15,CATSRVRSGQETQYF,TGTGCCACCAGCAGAGTCCGTAGCGGCCAAGAGACCCAGTACTTC
.,.,TRBJ2-1,TRBV19,CASSIDKASVLF,TGTGCCAGTAGTATAGATAAGGCTAGCGTGCTCTTC
.,.,TRBJ1-3,TRBV5-4,CASRGGASGNTIYF,TGTGCCAGTCGCGGAGGAGCCTCTGGAAACACCATATATTTT
TRBD2,.,TRBJ2-7,TRBV27,CASRTGLAGINEQYF,TGTGCCAGCCGAACGGGACTAGCGGGAATCAACGAGCAGTACTTC
.,.,TRBJ2-2,TRBV19,CASSIGGLTGELFF,TGTGCCAGTAGTATAGGAGGGCTCACCGGGGAGCTGTTTTTT
TRBD1,.,TRBJ2-7,TRBV14,CASSQFWDRAYEQYF,TGTGCCAGCAGCCAATTCTGGGACAGGGCCTACGAGCAGTACTTC
.,.,TRBJ2-7,TRBV27,CASTPWLAPIYEQYF,TGTGCCAGCACCCCGTGGCTAGCGCCGATCTACGAGCAGTACTTC
.,few,TRBJ1-2,TRBV7-9,CASSSGDYGYTF,TGTGCCAGCAGCTCAGGGGACTATGGCTACACCTTC